Presented here are 11 T cell receptor beta chains from one specimen sequenced in a study of shared clonotypes between healthy human individuals. Data came from immunoSEQ multiplex PCR; TCRdb stores just in-frame clones and leaves some out. Of over a million clones in the sample, more than 75% are singletons; the top ten hold 0.5% to 0.65%. The specimen sequenced was memory CD4+ T cells from PBMCs. The subset was: CD45RA-negative fraction. These receptors were taken from a man aged 18 to 29 in good health. Some clones in this sample may be carry-over from other donors' samples.

The V gene is TRBV27, the J gene TRBJ1-1; D not resolved. The CDR3 runs to 14 residues. Trimming shortened V by 1 base and J by 1 base, and 7 bases separated the two germline ends. Germline CDR1 reads MNHEY; CDR2 reads SMNVEV (reference sequence). CDR3 region: CASSLYRGNTEAFF. CDR3 sequence (DNA): TGTGCCAGCAGTTTATATCGGGGGAACACTGAAGCTTTCTTT.

This clone was seen only a few times. J is TRBJ1-3 and V is TRBV18; D perhaps matches TRBD1 (6 bases). The germline V gene encodes CDR1 KGHSH and CDR2 LQKENI. This CDR3 comprises 17 residues. V was shortened by 2 bases and J by 3 bases, with 17 bases between the two germline ends. CDR3 protein: CASSPNIGQIGGNTIYF. CDR3 nucleotides: TGTGCCAGCTCACCAAATATCGGACAGATCGGTGGAAACACCATATATTTT. Variable domain in full (rest from reference TRBV18 and TRBJ1-3): NAGVMQNPRHLVRRRGQEARLRCSPMKGHSHVYWYRQLPEEGLKFMVYLQKENIIDESGMPKERFSAEFPKEGPSILRIQQVVRGDSAAYFCASSPNIGQIGGNTIYFGEGSWLTVV.

V is TRBV28 and J is TRBJ1-5, with 8 bases lining up with TRBD1. Germline V lookup: CDR1 MDHEN, CDR2 SYDVKM. The CDR3 covers 15 residues. Trimming removed 4 bases from V and 3 bases from J; junction bases left unmatched: 5. The CDR3: CASSYDRGVNQPQHF. CDR3 DNA: TGTGCCAGCAGTTACGACAGGGGCGTCAATCAGCCCCAGCATTTT.

This chain uses TRBV5-1 with TRBJ2-7, with 8 bases aligning to TRBD1. CDR3 length: 16 amino acids. V shed 0 bases and J 3 bases; nucleotides not matched to a gene: 8. Germline V gene data show CDR1 as SGHRS and CDR2 as YFSETQ. CDR3 protein: CASSLAGGRSGYEQYF. CDR3 DNA: TGCGCCAGCAGCTTGGCAGGGGGCCGATCGGGCTACGAGCAGTACTTC.

The sample holds one count of this clone. The CDR3 nucleotides are TGTGCCAGCAGTTACTCGTGGGGGAGCACGCCGAAAACCCAGTACTTC. Translated, it gives CASSYSWGSTPKTQYF. The J gene is TRBJ2-5, the V gene TRBV6-5; D tentatively reads TRBD1 or TRBD2 (5 bases each). V was trimmed by 0 bases and J by 8 bases, leaving 19 bases between them. The length of the CDR3 is 16 residues. The germline CDR1 and CDR2 sequences are MNHEY and SVGAGI.

J is TRBJ2-2 and V is TRBV25-1; 10 bases fit TRBD2. This CDR3 comprises 15 residues. V gave up 5 bases and J gave up 6 bases; unmatched junction bases: 6. Germline-derived CDR1 and CDR2 are MGHDK and SYGVNS. For the CDR3, the DNA is TGTGCCAGCAGTCAAGCTCTAGCGGGAGCCGGGGAGCTGTTTTTT. This sequence encodes CASSQALAGAGELFF.

V usage is TRBV7-6 and J usage is TRBJ1-2; tentatively, D is TRBD1 (6 bases). The CDR3 covers 17 residues. Germline V gene data show CDR1 as SGHVS and CDR2 as FNYEAQ. The V end was cut by 0 bases, the J end by 0 bases, with 14 bases between. CDR3 protein: CASSLAKDRPPNYGYTF. In nucleotides, the CDR3 is TGTGCCAGCAGCTTAGCGAAGGACAGACCACCTAACTATGGCTACACCTTC.

This CDR3 reads CATPVGSKNTGELFF. The CDR3 DNA follows: TGTGCCACCCCGGTAGGATCAAAGAACACCGGGGAGCTGTTTTTT. V usage is TRBV7-9 and J usage is TRBJ2-2, with no clear D. This CDR3 spans 15 amino acids. Looked up from germline, CDR1 is SEHNR and CDR2 is FQNEAQ (reference sequence). V was pared by 10 bases and J by 1 base, with 16 bases between.

The rearrangement uses TRBV5-4 and TRBJ1-1; D call uncertain. V dropped 4 bases and J dropped 1 base, with 11 bases sitting between them. CDR3 size: 14 residues. The V gene's germline CDR1 is SGHNT and CDR2 YYREEE (reference sequence). The CDR3 DNA reads as TGTGCCAGCAGCCGCCCCCCGCCGAACACTGAAGCTTTCTTT. Residues: CASSRPPPNTEAFF.

The sample holds a few counts of this clone. V and J are TRBV9 and TRBJ1-4, with D possibly being TRBD1 (5 bases). CDR3 length: 16 residues. V gave up 4 bases and J gave up 0 bases, with 13 bases separating them. Germline V gives CDR1 SGDLS, CDR2 YYNGEE. The CDR3 reads CASSRQLSATNEKLFF. The CDR3 nucleotides read TGTGCCAGCAGCAGACAGTTATCCGCAACTAATGAAAAACTGTTTTTT.

V usage is TRBV19 and J usage is TRBJ1-2; 8 nucleotides line up with TRBD1. V dropped 5 bases and J dropped 4; count of bases not matched to a gene: 9. There are 15 residues in the CDR3. Germline CDR1 reads LNHDA; CDR2 reads SQIVND (reference sequence). CDR3 nucleotides: TGTGCCAGTAGTGCTCTGGACAGGGTAGGCTATGGCTACACCTTC. Translation gives CASSALDRVGYGYTF.